This T cell receptor (beta chain) derives from a study of T-cell memory formation after mild COVID-19. Across the whole study: Largely donor-specific TCR clusters were found.

Points from the study as a whole: Shrinking CD4+ clones were chiefly CM and EM; CD8+ ones were chiefly EMRA.

This clonotype was found many times. The target antigen is unknown. Germline V gene data show CDR1 as DFQATT and CDR2 as SNEGSKA (reference sequence). Trimming at V came to 4 bases and at J to 5 bases, leaving 8 bases not matched to a gene. The CDR3 is 14 amino acids. TCRdb processed the 5' RACE reads anew with MiXCR; each CDR3 protein has one entry. The sample holds tens of thousands of distinct CDR3 sequences, around 6.6% seen once. Sequences were obtained from PBMCs or a T cell subset sorted from them (not recorded which). This TCR came from an adult who had mild COVID-19 (a few samples of this study predate the infection). Cell type and time point are not known. The rearrangement uses TRBV20-1 and TRBJ1-5; 7 bases match TRBD1. The CDR3 loop reads CSAIQGRKDQPQHF. DNA of the CDR3: TGCAGTGCTATACAGGGGAGGAAGGATCAGCCCCAGCATTTT.